This TCR beta chain was found in a study of radiotherapy plus CTLA-4 blockade in lung cancer. General study results and limits: Among reported predictors of response, early blood T cell clone dynamics with interferon-beta performed best.

Details on this clone: Its specificity is unknown.

Looked up from germline, CDR1 is SQVTM and CDR2 is ANQGSEA. This CDR3 is 11 amino acids long. The V end was cut by 3 bases, the J end by 7 bases, with 10 bases between. Some clones are missing from TCRdb's copy, which holds only in-frame ones; the method was immunoSEQ multiplex PCR. The data hold 100,000 or so clones, with about 85% observed a single time. The receptor was isolated from a human donor with non-small cell lung cancer that progressed on radiotherapy plus ipilimumab. The sample was peripheral blood, taken from a patient treated with radiotherapy plus ipilimumab. The rearrangement uses TRBV29-1 and TRBJ2-7; a possible D gene is TRBD2 (5 bases). The CDR3 DNA follows: TGCAGCGTTGATGGAGGAGTTGAGCAGTACTTC. Protein product: CSVDGGVEQYF.